This T cell receptor (beta chain) was captured by sequencing in a study of regulatory T cells in long-lasting Graves disease. Of note for this clonotype: Its specificity is unknown.

HTBI primers from iRepertoire and Arm-PCR of CDR3 regions yielded the TCR beta libraries. As handled by the study authors: Identified segments across samples numbered more than 55 TRBV and approximately 14 TRBJ. Using its own MiXCR run on the multiplex PCR reads, TCRdb lists one record per CDR3 protein. TCRdb's processing, not the study's, gives the V and J calls here. Here the sample spans about 540,000 distinct CDR3 sequences, 13% being singletons. Time point meaning: newly diagnosed GD, antithyroid drugs for less than 3 months. PBMC RNA was the source of the TCR library. Study conclusions and caveats: TRBV28 was favored in persistent disease, as were TRBJ1-2 and TRBJ2-5.

This CDR3 spans 14 amino acids. Looked up from germline, CDR1 is KGHSH and CDR2 is LQKENI. V lost 3 bases, J lost 5 bases, and 5 bases stayed unmatched. The same data also went into a second study, on T cells in Graves' hyperthyroidism and ophthalmopathy. From that second work: First-round RT-PCR of the TCR CDR3 relied on the HTBI primer set. Ophthalmopathy and stable hyperthyroidism were told apart by a 13 V-J model.

Sequenced here: peripheral blood mononuclear cells (PBMCs), sampled at new diagnosis, from a patient treated with antithyroid drugs. The clonotype was recovered from a man aged 25 to 40 with Graves disease. The chain is built from TRBV18 and TRBJ2-7, with TRBD2 matching 9 bases. The DNA for the CDR3 is TGTGCCAGCTCACCTGGACTAGCGTTCGACGAGCAGTACTTC. As protein: CASSPGLAFDEQYF.